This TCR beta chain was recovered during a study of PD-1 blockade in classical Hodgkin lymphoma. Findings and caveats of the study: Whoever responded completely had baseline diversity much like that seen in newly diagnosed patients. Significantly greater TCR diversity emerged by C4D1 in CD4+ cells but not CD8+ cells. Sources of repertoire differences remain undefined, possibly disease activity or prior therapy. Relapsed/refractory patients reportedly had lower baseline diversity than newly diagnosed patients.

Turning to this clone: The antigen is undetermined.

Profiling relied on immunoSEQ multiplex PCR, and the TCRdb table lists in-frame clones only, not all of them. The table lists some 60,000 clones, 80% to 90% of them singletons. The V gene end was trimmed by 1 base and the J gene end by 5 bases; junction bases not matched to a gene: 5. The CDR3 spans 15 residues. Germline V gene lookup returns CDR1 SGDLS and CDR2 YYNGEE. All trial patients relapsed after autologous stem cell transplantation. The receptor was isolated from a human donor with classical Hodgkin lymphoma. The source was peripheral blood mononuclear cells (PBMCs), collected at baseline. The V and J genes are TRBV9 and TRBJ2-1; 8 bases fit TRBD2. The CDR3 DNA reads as TGTGCCAGCAGCGTATCGAGCGGGGGCCACAATGAGCAGTTCTTC. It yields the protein CASSVSSGGHNEQFF.